The 20 T cell receptor beta chains below come from one sample, sequenced in a study of CD8 T cells in ankylosing spondylitis. Their recognized antigens are unknown. Study-wide findings and caveats: Made up of fewer than ten highly homologous variants, a TCR beta motif appeared characteristic of ankylosing spondylitis blood.

TCRdb fed the 5' RACE reads into MiXCR, producing one record per CDR3 protein. The sample yields more than 650,000 distinct CDR3 sequences, approximately 12% seen once. The specimen was blood, either unsorted or a sorted T cell fraction (not recorded which). The receptors shown here come from a male donor with ankylosing spondylitis.

V and J are TRBV4-2 and TRBJ2-3; 9 bases are shared with TRBD2. The length of the CDR3 is 16 residues. The germline V gene has CDR1 LGHNA and CDR2 YNFKEQ. The V gene end was trimmed by 5 bases and the J gene end by 4 bases; junction bases not matched to a gene: 10. CDR3 residues: CASSTYLIAGADTQYF. DNA of the CDR3: TGTGCCAGCAGCACCTACCTAATAGCGGGAGCAGATACGCAGTATTTT.

The chain recombines TRBV20-1 with TRBJ1-2, with 7 bases that match TRBD1. V gave up 7 bases and J gave up 7 bases; unmatched junction bases: 6. CDR1 is DFQATT and CDR2 is SNEGSKA in the germline V gene (reference sequence). The CDR3 totals 11 residues. The CDR3 loop is CSDFQGGGYTF. In nucleotides, the CDR3 is TGCAGTGATTTCCAGGGGGGTGGCTACACCTTC.

This clonotype was seen a handful of times. The chain has TRBV20-1 and TRBJ2-7, with a possible D match to TRBD1 (6 bases). This CDR3 is 15 amino acids long. Germline CDR1 DFQATT, CDR2 SNEGSKA (reference sequence). V shed 3 bases and J shed 1 base, with 16 bases lying between them. In DNA form, the CDR3 reads TGCAGTGCTAGGCACCCCAACAGGGAGTCCTACGAGCAGTACTTC. It is translated as CSARHPNRESYEQYF.

This clonotype was counted only a few times. V gene TRBV10-3 combines with J gene TRBJ1-5; 8 nucleotides align to TRBD1. The CDR3 loop spans 15 amino acids. Germline values: CDR1 ENHRY, CDR2 SYGVKD. The J segment lost 4 bases and the V segment lost 5 bases, leaving 7 bases of the junction unmatched. The CDR3 DNA is TGTGCCATCAGTAAAGGACAGGGTGGAAATCAGCCCCAGCATTTT. Translated, it gives CAISKGQGGNQPQHF.

The V gene is TRBV20-1, the J gene TRBJ2-3, with D unresolved. Trimming stripped 5 bases from V and 5 bases from J, with 17 bases between. CDR1 and CDR2 (germline): DFQATT, SNEGSKA (reference sequence). The CDR3 is made up of 14 amino acids. CDR3 residues: CSAPPRPGRDTQYF. DNA of the CDR3: TGCAGTGCTCCACCCCGACCGGGTCGAGATACGCAGTATTTT.

The V call is TRBV20-1, the J call TRBJ2-2; the D is unclear. V shed 0 bases and J shed 4 bases, with 9 bases lying between them. Germline V gene data show CDR1 as DFQATT and CDR2 as SNEGSKA (reference sequence). The CDR3 is 14 amino acids. This CDR3 reads CSARDPGGTGELFF. CDR3 DNA: TGCAGTGCTAGAGATCCTGGCGGCACCGGGGAGCTGTTTTTT.

This clonotype was seen repeatedly, ten times or more. The rearrangement links TRBV29-1 to TRBJ2-7; 8 bases map to TRBD1. The CDR3 has 13 residues. Germline trimming cut 5 bases from V and 5 bases from J; bases unmatched to any gene: 8. Germline V lookup: CDR1 SQVTM, CDR2 ANQGSEA. CDR3 sequence (DNA): TGCAGCGTTAAGGACAGGGTGTTGAACGAGCAGTACTTC. Translating it yields CSVKDRVLNEQYF.

This clonotype was observed many times. The V gene is TRBV29-1, the J gene TRBJ2-1; D remains ambiguous. Trimming left V 5 bases short and J 4 bases short, with 12 bases between. This CDR3 is 13 amino acids long. Germline V gene data show CDR1 as SQVTM and CDR2 as ANQGSEA. CDR3 sequence (DNA): TGCAGCGTTCCCACGGACGCATACAATGAGCAGTTCTTC. Its translation: CSVPTDAYNEQFF.

Many counts were recorded for this clonotype. V gene TRBV29-1 combines with J gene TRBJ2-1; D is perhaps TRBD1 (5 bases). V was trimmed by 7 bases and J by 10 bases, leaving 17 bases between them. The CDR3 has 12 amino acids. Germline V lookup: CDR1 SQVTM, CDR2 ANQGSEA. CDR3 bases: TGCAGCGCGTCCCAGGGTAGAGACGAGCAGTTCTTC. Protein: CSASQGRDEQFF.

This clonotype was recorded at least ten times. The V call is TRBV20-1, the J call TRBJ1-2; possibly TRBD1 for D (5 bases). V was shortened by 0 bases and J by 8 bases, with 10 bases between the two germline ends. Germline V gene data show CDR1 as DFQATT and CDR2 as SNEGSKA (reference sequence). The CDR3 has 12 residues. This chain's CDR3 is CSARDRGTGYTF. For the CDR3, the DNA is TGCAGTGCTAGAGATCGAGGGACCGGCTACACCTTC.

This clonotype has a count of ten or more. The V and J genes are TRBV7-9 and TRBJ2-7; 8 bases are a match to TRBD1. In germline, CDR1 is SEHNR, CDR2 FQNEAQ (reference sequence). CDR3 length equals 15 residues. V lost 5 bases, J lost 4 bases, and 10 bases stayed unmatched. The CDR3: CASSPRTGSLYEQYF. CDR3 DNA: TGTGCCAGCAGCCCTCGGACAGGGTCTCTGTACGAGCAGTACTTC.

V usage is TRBV4-2 and J usage is TRBJ2-2; D remains unclear. CDR1 is LGHNA and CDR2 is YNFKEQ in the germline V gene. This CDR3 contains 16 residues. The V gene lost 0 bases and the J gene lost 5 bases, with 13 bases spanning the gap. CDR3 residues: CASSQDLGTWTGELFF. The CDR3 nucleotides are TGTGCCAGCAGCCAAGATTTGGGCACCTGGACCGGGGAGCTGTTTTTT.

The chain employs TRBV10-3 and TRBJ1-1; no definite D call. Trimming took off 8 bases at V and 4 bases at J, with 11 bases between the two ends. CDR3 length: 12 residues. Germline CDR1 and CDR2: ENHRY and SYGVKD. This CDR3 reads CAIQDFGTEAFF. CDR3 coding DNA: TGTGCCATCCAAGATTTCGGCACTGAAGCTTTCTTT.

This clonotype was counted between two and nine times. The chain combines TRBV4-2 with TRBJ1-2; TRBD1 agrees at 10 bases. With V trimmed by 4 bases and J by 8 bases, 13 bases remained unmatched. CDR1 and CDR2 from the germline V gene are LGHNA and YNFKEQ. The CDR3 has 16 amino acids. In nucleotides, the CDR3 is TGTGCCAGCAGCCGACAGGGGGCTTCCTCCTTTGTCGGCTACACCTTC. Translating gives CASSRQGASSFVGYTF.

V usage is TRBV12-3 or TRBV12-4 and J usage is TRBJ2-7; a possible D gene is TRBD2 (5 bases). The CDR3 loop spans 15 amino acids. Trimming cost V 1 base and J 3 bases, with 13 bases left between them. The CDR3: CASSLGRQRFYEQYF. CDR3 nucleotides: TGTGCCAGCAGTTTAGGCAGGCAGCGGTTCTACGAGCAGTACTTC.

This chain uses TRBV7-2 with TRBJ2-3, with TRBD2 matching over 11 bases. There are 15 residues in the CDR3. Germline CDR1 SGHTA, CDR2 FQGNSA. The junction had 10 bases not matched to a gene; V was cut back by 8 bases and J by 6 bases. CDR3 amino acids: CASGMGLAAGDTQYF. CDR3 sequence (DNA): TGTGCCAGCGGAATGGGACTAGCGGCCGGGGATACGCAGTATTTT.

This clonotype was seen many times. V usage is TRBV5-1 and J usage is TRBJ2-1; D not certain. This CDR3 has 15 amino acids. Germline loops: CDR1 SGHRS, CDR2 YFSETQ. V was pared by 5 bases and J by 6 bases, with 18 bases between. The CDR3 sequence: CASSSRTLMANEQFF. CDR3 coding DNA: TGCGCCAGCAGTTCCCGGACCCTGATGGCCAATGAGCAGTTCTTC.

This clonotype occurred a few times. This rearrangement joins TRBV7-9 to TRBJ1-1; TRBD1 aligns across 8 bases. This CDR3 spans 12 amino acids. From germline, CDR1 is SEHNR and CDR2 FQNEAQ (reference sequence). V gave up 5 bases and J gave up 8 bases; unmatched junction bases: 4. This chain's CDR3 is CASSRTGIEAFF. The CDR3 DNA reads TGTGCCAGCAGCCGGACAGGGATCGAAGCTTTCTTT. The whole variable domain, remainder taken from reference TRBV7-9 and TRBJ1-1, is DTGVSQNPRHKITKRGQNVTFRCDPISEHNRLYWYRQTLGQGPEFLTYFQNEAQLEKSRLLSDRFSAERPKGSFSTLEIQRTEQGDSAMYLCASSRTGIEAFFGQGTRLTVV.

The chain uses TRBV7-2 and TRBJ2-4; D possibly uses TRBD1 or TRBD2 (5 bases each). Trimming removed 2 bases from V and 0 bases from J, with 8 bases in between. The CDR3 consists of 15 residues. In germline, CDR1 is SGHTA, CDR2 FQGNSA. The CDR3 loop reads CASSLSGLAKNIQYF. CDR3 nucleotide sequence: TGTGCCAGCAGCTTATCGGGGCTAGCCAAAAACATTCAGTACTTC.

This clonotype turned up a few times. V and J are TRBV20-1 and TRBJ2-7; 8 bases fit TRBD2. This CDR3 is 14 amino acids long. Germline CDR1 and CDR2: DFQATT and SNEGSKA (reference sequence). The ends lost 0 bases at V and 1 base at J; junction bases unmatched: 2. The CDR3 DNA is TGCAGTGCTAGAGAGAGCGGGAGTTCCTACGAGCAGTACTTC. Its protein is CSARESGSSYEQYF.